This record concerns one T cell receptor beta chain sequence. Its antigen is unknown. RNA, once extracted, was reverse transcribed into cDNA for use as the sequencing template. Clones were sequenced by immunoSEQ multiplex PCR, and TCRdb holds only the in-frame ones, with some missing. The repertoire includes about 210,000 clones, 64% of them detected once, and more than 3.5% sits in the top ten. These data belong to a study of CD8+ T cells in alopecia areata. Specified treatment: oral pan-JAK inhibitor, 5-10 mg twice daily. The study team obtained lesional scalp punch biopsies and peripheral blood from alopecia areata patients. The V and J ends lost 5 bases and 3 bases respectively, with 20 bases between them. CDR1 and CDR2 from the germline V gene are SEHNR and FQNEAQ (reference sequence). This CDR3 region has 16 residues. Points from the study as a whole: Relative to normal scalp, lesional scalp, especially alopecia totalis/universalis, showed higher clonality.

This TCR came from a human donor with alopecia areata. This chain uses TRBV7-9 with TRBJ2-7; a possible D gene is TRBD2 (5 bases). The material sequenced was CD4+ T cells sorted from blood, taken at week 4, from a patient treated with tofacitinib. The CDR3 DNA reads TGTGCCAGCAGCGGATTACTAGGAAACCCCCTCTACGAGCAGTACTTC. It encodes CASSGLLGNPLYEQYF.